The TCR beta chain described here comes from a study of T cell responses to AZD1222 COVID-19 vaccine (dated by TCRdb to the early 2020s). In terms of the full investigation: Because spike-specific TCR depth and breadth did not differ between the two schedules, AZD1222 recipients who got a second dose at roughly 4 weeks were pooled with those who got a second dose at roughly 12 weeks. A total of roughly 240 trial participants underwent TCR sequencing, of whom 200 to 220 received two doses of AZD1222 and about 26 received two doses of the MenACWY control vaccine. Trial participants were enrolled into age subgroups of 18-55, 56-69 and 70-plus years, which contained 148, 28 and 57 TCR-sequenced participants, respectively.

The CDR3 regions of human TCRbeta chains were analyzed by immunosequencing. The authors' analysis ran thus. TCRs in the repertoires were compared against a reference library of SARS-CoV-2-specific TCRs that had been generated with the MIRA antigen-specificity platform. Breadth meant the fraction of unique TCRs that were SARS-CoV-2-associated, whereas depth meant the fraction of total T cells that were SARS-CoV-2-associated. Using the MIRA data, every spike-specific TCR was mapped to the spike region that the TCR reacted to and assigned to either a CD4 or a CD8 class. Log10-transformed breadth and depth values were compared by one-way ANOVA with Sidak's multiple comparisons tests. TCRdb mirrors the immuneACCESS table, restricted to in-frame sequences. Some clones are absent from its copies; in checked studies, under half trace to an unresolved V gene, and the reason for the others is unknown. The V and J calls and clone size come from that table; D and trimming were worked out from the DNA. For this sample there are roughly 100,000 clones; around 86% appear just once. 4% to 6% of the sample is in the top ten clones.

Study-level results and caveats: Because no day 14 peak-response samples were available, repertoires were characterized only after the peak T cell response. The 56-69-year group was small, and its depth increase did not reach significance, likely because of low power. After two AZD1222 doses, spike-specific TCR breadth and depth were significantly higher than at day 0 and than in MenACWY recipients. Vaccine-associated CD4 TCRs spanned the whole spike protein, with dominant responses in regions 160-218 and 743-854. Epitopes outside the regions mutated in the B.1.351 and B.1.1.7 variants were reportedly recognized by nearly half of the unique spike-specific TCRs. Participants were mostly white British, with more females than males. The authors suggested clonal diversity may have been underestimated. Only six AZD1222 recipients were SARS-CoV-2 seropositive at baseline, limiting conclusions about previously exposed vaccinees.

The CDR3 has 14 amino acids, counting the end cysteine and phenylalanine. The CDR3 DNA has 42 bases and is translated from base 1. The germline V gene yields MDHEN for CDR1 and SYDVKM for CDR2. The trim is 4 bases for V and 1 base for J, with a gap of 8 bases between the germline ends. The sample's time point, from its label and the paper: baseline before first vaccination. Vaccinee samples were obtained from the UK trials COV001 and COV002, which included a single-blind randomized controlled phase 2/3 trial of AZD1222 (ChAdOx1 nCoV-19) in healthy adults. For TCRbeta chain sequencing, PBMC samples from trial participants were taken at day 0 and at day 28 after the second dose. On this clone: The antigen it binds to is not known. No much larger clone is present one base from it, and per-base qualities are unavailable.

The clonotype was recovered from an adult in good health. The sample was peripheral blood, taken on day 0 of AZD1222 vaccination. The chain was built from TRBV28 and TRBJ2-1; a tentative D call is TRBD2 (5 bases match). The CDR3 here reads CASSSPGSYNEQFF. The DNA sequence is TGTGCCAGCAGTTCTCCGGGATCCTACAATGAGCAGTTCTTC. The full variable domain, with segments outside the CDR3 supplied by the reference TRBV28 and TRBJ2-1 proteins, appears as DVKVTQSSRYLVKRTGEKVFLECVQDMDHENMFWYRQDPGLGLRLIYFSYDVKMKEKGDIPEGYSVSREKKERFSLILESASTNQTSMYLCASSSPGSYNEQFFGPGTRLTVL.